These T cell receptor beta chains were read from a single sample in a study of CD8 T cells in ankylosing spondylitis. In TCRdb, the 5' RACE reads were re-called with MiXCR into one record per CDR3 protein. There are 350,000 to 450,000 distinct CDR3 sequences in the sample; roughly 20% occur only once, and about an eighth lies in the top ten. Sequenced: blood, either unsorted or a sorted T cell fraction (not recorded which). These receptors were taken from a male donor with ankylosing spondylitis or in good health (not recorded which). CDR3s include the opening cysteine and the closing phenylalanine or tryptophan. A D gene is named only where the DNA matches it firmly. Clone size is not always given. Where it is, it says once, few, many or a class for expanded clones.

CASRRPVSYVTGELFF	TGTGCCAGCAGACGGCCAGTTTCTTATGTTACCGGGGAGCTGTTTTTT	few	.	TRBJ2-2	TRBV11-2
CASSFFGDTQYF	TGTGCCAGCAGTTTCTTCGGAGATACGCAGTATTTT	.	.	TRBJ2-3	TRBV12-3/TRBV12-4
CASSYSRLAGERQETQYF	TGTGCCAGCAGTTACTCTCGACTAGCGGGGGAGCGACAAGAGACCCAGTACTTC	.	TRBD2	TRBJ2-5	TRBV6-2/TRBV6-3
CASSPTGDQPQHF	TGTGCCAGCAGTCCGACAGGGGATCAGCCCCAGCATTTT	.	TRBD1	TRBJ1-5	TRBV12-3/TRBV12-4
CASSLLSGNQPQHF	TGTGCCAGCAGTTTACTCTCGGGCAATCAGCCCCAGCATTTT	.	.	TRBJ1-5	TRBV28
CSTRGGSYNEQFF	TGCAGTACCCGGGGGGGCTCCTACAATGAGCAGTTCTTC	.	TRBD2	TRBJ2-1	TRBV20-1
CASSSGTESQYNEQFF	TGTGCCAGCAGTTCCGGGACAGAGTCTCAGTACAATGAGCAGTTCTTC	.	TRBD1	TRBJ2-1	TRBV5-6
CASSHDLNEQFF	TGCGCCAGCAGCCATGACTTGAATGAGCAGTTCTTC	few	.	TRBJ2-1	TRBV4-1
CASSFRGNGYNEQFF	TGTGCCAGCAGTTTTCGGGGTAACGGCTACAATGAGCAGTTCTTC	.	.	TRBJ2-1	TRBV12-3/TRBV12-4
CASKHPSNEQFF	TGTGCCAGCAAACATCCCTCCAATGAGCAGTTCTTC	many	.	TRBJ2-1	TRBV12-3/TRBV12-4
CASSQAWGMETQYF	TGTGCCAGCAGCCAAGCGTGGGGGATGGAGACCCAGTACTTC	few	.	TRBJ2-5	TRBV5-8
CSEMTGWETQYF	TGCAGCGAAATGACAGGGTGGGAGACCCAGTACTTC	.	TRBD1	TRBJ2-5	TRBV29-1
CASSSGPNEQFF	TGTGCCAGCAGTTCAGGACCAAATGAGCAGTTCTTC	.	.	TRBJ2-1	TRBV12-3/TRBV12-4
CASSQEQGFVNEQYF	TGCGCCAGCAGCCAAGAGCAGGGGTTTGTCAACGAGCAGTACTTC	once	.	TRBJ2-7	TRBV4-1
CASSLVGQDSYEQYF	TGCGCCAGCAGCTTGGTAGGACAGGACTCCTACGAGCAGTACTTC	few	TRBD1	TRBJ2-7	TRBV5-1
CASRLGLALGDEQYF	TGTGCCAGCAGGCTGGGACTAGCACTCGGGGACGAGCAGTACTTC	few	TRBD2	TRBJ2-7	TRBV6-1
CASSLYRTGVLETQYF	TGTGCCAGCAGCTTGTATAGGACAGGGGTATTGGAGACCCAGTACTTC	.	TRBD1	TRBJ2-5	TRBV5-5